Listed below are T cell receptor beta chains from one sample, sequenced in a study of T cells in tuberculosis. The data were produced by immunoSEQ multiplex PCR, yet TCRdb's version contains in-frame clones alone and is incomplete. Of 47,000 or so clones listed, 90% to 95% are singletons. The sequenced sample was PBMCs, obtained at tuberculosis diagnosis. All receptors derive from an adult with tuberculosis. The CDR3 runs from the conserved cysteine through the conserved F or W. A D gene is named only where the DNA matches it firmly.

TRBV30	TRBD1	TRBJ1-2	CAWSVLTGGGYTF	TGTGCCTGGAGTGTACTGACAGGGGGCGGCTACACCTTC
TRBV1	-	TRBJ1-1	CTSSPTGTGNTEAFF	TGCACCAGCAGCCCAACCGGGACAGGGAACACTGAAGCTTTCTTT
TRBV7-9	-	TRBJ2-2	CASSLWTPRAGELFF	TGTGCCAGCAGCCTCTGGACTCCGAGGGCCGGGGAGCTGTTTTTT
TRBV9	-	TRBJ1-1	CASSVTANTEAFF	TGTGCCAGCAGCGTGACAGCGAACACTGAAGCTTTCTTT
TRBV5-4	TRBD2	TRBJ2-3	CASSRLGLAGADTQYF	TGTGCCAGCAGCAGATTAGGACTAGCGGGAGCAGATACGCAGTATTTT
TRBV5-4	-	TRBJ1-1	CASSPGRTTEAFF	TGTGCCAGCAGCCCCGGGAGGACCACTGAAGCTTTCTTT
TRBV5-1	-	TRBJ1-2	CASSSDEGISARYGYTF	TGCGCCAGCAGCTCTGATGAGGGAATCTCGGCTCGGTATGGCTACACCTTC
TRBV29-1	TRBD2	TRBJ2-3	CSGEGTSDTDTQYF	TGCAGCGGGGAAGGGACTAGCGACACAGATACGCAGTATTTT
TRBV7-9	TRBD1	TRBJ2-3	CASSLGQGAHTDTQYF	TGTGCCAGCAGCTTAGGTCAGGGGGCCCACACAGATACGCAGTATTTT
TRBV30	TRBD2	TRBJ2-1	CAWMGGTSDGDEQFF	TGTGCCTGGATGGGAGGGACTAGCGATGGGGATGAGCAGTTCTTC
TRBV19	TRBD2	TRBJ2-1	CASSPPQTLAGYNEQFF	TGTGCCAGTAGTCCCCCTCAAACTCTAGCGGGGTACAATGAGCAGTTCTTC
TRBV2	-	TRBJ2-7	CASSVPRRGSYEQYF	TGTGCCAGCAGTGTCCCTCGCAGAGGCTCCTACGAGCAGTACTTC
TRBV30	-	TRBJ2-6	CAWTESGANVLTF	TGTGCCTGGACGGAGTCTGGGGCCAACGTCCTGACTTTC
TRBV19	-	TRBJ1-5	CASTMGRALQPQHF	TGTGCCAGTACCATGGGGAGGGCTCTCCAGCCCCAGCATTTT